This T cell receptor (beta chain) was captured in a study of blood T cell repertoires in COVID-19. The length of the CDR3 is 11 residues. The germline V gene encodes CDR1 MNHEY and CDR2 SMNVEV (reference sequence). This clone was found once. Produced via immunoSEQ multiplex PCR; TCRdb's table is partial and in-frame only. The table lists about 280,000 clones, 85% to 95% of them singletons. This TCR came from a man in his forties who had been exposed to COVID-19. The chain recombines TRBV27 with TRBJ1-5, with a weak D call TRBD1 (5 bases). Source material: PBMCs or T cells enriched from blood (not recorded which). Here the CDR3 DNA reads TGTGCAGCGGGACCGAATCAGCCCCAGCATTTT. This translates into CAAGPNQPQHF.